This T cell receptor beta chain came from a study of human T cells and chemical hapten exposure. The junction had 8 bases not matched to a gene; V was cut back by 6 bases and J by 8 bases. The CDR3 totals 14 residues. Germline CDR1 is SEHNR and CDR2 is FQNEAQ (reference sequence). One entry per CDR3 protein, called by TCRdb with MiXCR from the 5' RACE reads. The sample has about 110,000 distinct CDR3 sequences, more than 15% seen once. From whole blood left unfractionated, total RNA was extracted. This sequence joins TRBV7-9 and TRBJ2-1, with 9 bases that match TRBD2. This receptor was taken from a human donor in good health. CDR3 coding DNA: TGTGCCAGCAGAAAAAGGACTAGCGCTGATGAGCAGTTCTTC. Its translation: CASRKRTSADEQFF.